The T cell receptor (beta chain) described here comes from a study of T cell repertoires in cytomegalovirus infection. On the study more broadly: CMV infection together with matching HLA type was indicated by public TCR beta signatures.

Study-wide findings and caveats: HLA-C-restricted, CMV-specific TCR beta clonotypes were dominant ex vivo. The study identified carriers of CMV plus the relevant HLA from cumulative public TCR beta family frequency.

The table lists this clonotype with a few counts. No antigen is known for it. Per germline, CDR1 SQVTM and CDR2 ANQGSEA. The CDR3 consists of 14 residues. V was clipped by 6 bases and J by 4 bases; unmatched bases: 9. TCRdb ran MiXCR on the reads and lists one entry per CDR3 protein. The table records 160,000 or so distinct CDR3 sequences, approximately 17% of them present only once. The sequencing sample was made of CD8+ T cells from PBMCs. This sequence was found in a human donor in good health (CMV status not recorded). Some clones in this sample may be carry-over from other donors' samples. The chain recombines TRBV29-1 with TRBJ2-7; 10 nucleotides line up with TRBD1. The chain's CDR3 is CSVLGQGKVYEQYF. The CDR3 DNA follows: TGCAGCGTCCTGGGACAGGGGAAGGTTTACGAGCAGTACTTC.